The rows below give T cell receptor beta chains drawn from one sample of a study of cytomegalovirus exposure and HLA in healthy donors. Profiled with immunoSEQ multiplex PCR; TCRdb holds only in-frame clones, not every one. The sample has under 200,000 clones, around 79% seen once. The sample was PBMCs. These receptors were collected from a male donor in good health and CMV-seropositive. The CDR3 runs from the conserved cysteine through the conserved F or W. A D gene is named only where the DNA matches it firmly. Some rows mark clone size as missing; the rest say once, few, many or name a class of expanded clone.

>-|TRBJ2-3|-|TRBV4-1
TGCGCCAGCAGCAGTACAGTTACTAGCACAGATACGCAGTATTTT
CASSSTVTSTDTQYF
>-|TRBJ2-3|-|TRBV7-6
TGTGCCAGCAGTTTGAGACAGGTCACAGATACGCAGTATTTT
CASSLRQVTDTQYF
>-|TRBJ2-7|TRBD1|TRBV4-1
TGCGCCAGCAGCCAAGATGGTAAGGGGGCCCACGAGCAGTACTTC
CASSQDGKGAHEQYF
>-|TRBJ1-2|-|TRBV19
TGTGCCAGTATCCCAACCCAAGACTTCCCGGGCTATGGCTACACCTTC
CASIPTQDFPGYGYTF
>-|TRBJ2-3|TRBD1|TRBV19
TGTGCCAGTAGTCTTCGATCCGGGACAGGACTGGGAGATACGCAGTATTTT
CASSLRSGTGLGDTQYF
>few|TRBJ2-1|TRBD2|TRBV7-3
TGTGCCAGCAGCCTGTCCGGGACTAGCGGGGGGAATGAGCAGTTCTTC
CASSLSGTSGGNEQFF
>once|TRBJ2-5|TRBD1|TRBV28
TGTGCCAGCAGTCTCAAGGGACAGGGTTACGGGACCCAGTACTTC
CASSLKGQGYGTQYF
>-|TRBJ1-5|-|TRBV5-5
TGTGCCAGCAGCACCTCAGGGGCTAGCAATCAGCCCCAGCATTTT
CASSTSGASNQPQHF
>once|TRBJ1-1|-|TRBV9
TGTGCCAGCAGCCCACGGGGGGGACACGATTATGAAGCTTTCTTT
CASSPRGGHDYEAFF
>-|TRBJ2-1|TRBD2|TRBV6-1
TGTGCCAGCAGTGAAGCGCTGGGACTAGCGAGTGAGCAGTTCTTC
CASSEALGLASEQFF